This TCR beta chain derives from a study of OX40 agonist ivuxolimab in advanced cancers. About the study: Patients were infused with ivuxolimab every 2 weeks at 0.01 to 10 mg/kg.

The data were produced by immunoSEQ multiplex PCR, yet TCRdb's version contains in-frame clones alone and is incomplete. The data show about 98,000 clones, around nine tenths seen once. Notes on the study in general: Partial responders treated at 0.1-3.0 mg/kg exhibited clonal expansion among the lowest measured. The work left the antigen specificity of expanded peripheral T cells undetermined.

Per the germline V gene, CDR1 is LNHDA and CDR2 is SQIVND (reference sequence). There are 16 residues in the CDR3. V lost 7 bases and J 5 bases, leaving 21 bases between the germline ends. Comment on this clone: Its antigen remains unknown.

The receptor's source is an adult with an advanced solid tumor such as melanoma, head and neck, liver or kidney cancer. The sample here was CD4+ or CD8+ T cells sorted from blood, taken in a trial of the OX40 agonist ivuxolimab. The V call is TRBV19, the J call TRBJ2-1, with D tentatively TRBD1 (6 bases). The CDR3 is CASTPPTGGDHNEQFF. DNA of the CDR3: TGTGCCAGTACTCCACCGACAGGTGGGGATCACAATGAGCAGTTCTTC.